This TCR beta chain is drawn from a study of T cell responses to AZD1222 COVID-19 vaccine. Study at large: Analyses pooled second doses at about 4 or about 12 weeks.

Only in-frame clones appear in the TCRdb table, and some are missing; sequencing was by immunoSEQ multiplex PCR. The table records over 85,000 clones, almost 90% of them present only once. Study-level results: Spike-specific TCR depth and breadth grew after two AZD1222 doses. Close to half of spike-specific TCRs reportedly recognize unmutated variant regions. The donor cohort was predominantly white British with a female majority, and clonal diversity may have been underestimated.

In regard to this clone: The target antigen is unknown.

The clonotype comes from an adult in good health. Sample: peripheral blood, taken on day 0 of AZD1222 vaccination.

CDR3 amino acids: CASSSAGTGGHEQYF. The DNA for the CDR3 is TGTGCCAGCAGCTCTGCCGGGACAGGGGGCCACGAGCAGTACTTC. This chain links TRBV7-3 with TRBJ2-7; 12 positions agree with TRBD1. The CDR3 has 15 amino acids. Germline CDR1 reads SGHTA; CDR2 reads FQGTGA. V gave up 4 bases and J gave up 5 bases; unmatched junction bases: 6. The full variable domain, completed using reference TRBV7-3 and TRBJ2-7, is GAGVSQTPSNKVTEKGKYVELRCDPISGHTALYWYRQSLGQGPEFLIYFQGTGAADDSGLPNDRFFAVRPEGSVSTLKIQRTERGDSAVYLCASSSAGTGGHEQYFGPGTRLTVT.